The 21 T cell receptor beta chains given below trace back to one sample, sequenced in a study of blood T cell repertoires in COVID-19. Clones were sequenced by immunoSEQ multiplex PCR, and TCRdb holds only the in-frame ones, with some missing. This sample yields some 85,000 clones, of which approximately 80% are seen a single time; about half belongs to the top ten. Material for sequencing was peripheral blood. The receptors were sampled from a human donor in a cohort sampled during active COVID-19.

The rearrangement uses TRBV12-3 or TRBV12-4 and TRBJ2-1; tentative D call: TRBD2 (5 bases). The CDR3 runs to 13 residues. Deletions cut 6 bases from V and 9 bases from J, with 15 bases between. The CDR3 sequence: CASRLGTTGEQFF. The CDR3 DNA reads as TGTGCCAGCAGACTAGGAACGACGGGTGAGCAGTTCTTC.

The chain couples TRBV6-5 to TRBJ1-2; tentative D call: TRBD1 (6 bases). This CDR3 has 15 residues. V lost 6 bases and J 4 bases, leaving 18 bases between the germline ends. Germline CDR1 MNHEY, CDR2 SVGAGI. The CDR3 DNA reads as TGTGCCAGCAGAGTGGACAGAGCGACCACCTATGGCTACACCTTC. Protein sequence: CASRVDRATTYGYTF.

The CDR3 region has the DNA TGTGCCAGCAGCTTAGGGGCTAGCGGGACTCGTGAGCAGTTCTTC. Its protein product is CASSLGASGTREQFF. This rearrangement joins TRBV7-6 to TRBJ2-1; 9 bases align to TRBD2. The germline V gene encodes CDR1 SGHVS and CDR2 FNYEAQ. Trimming cost V 1 base and J 9 bases; bases outside gene matches: 7. The CDR3 is 15 residues long.

This clone showed up just a few times. The rearrangement uses TRBV5-4 and TRBJ1-3; the D gene is possibly TRBD1 (6 bases). V gave up 3 bases and J gave up 3 bases, with 19 bases separating them. Germline CDR1 reads SGHNT; CDR2 reads YYREEE (reference sequence). The CDR3 has 17 residues. The CDR3 DNA is TGTGCCAGCAGCTCCCTGACCGGGACAAAAAGTGGAAACACCATATATTTT. It is translated as CASSSLTGTKSGNTIYF. The whole variable domain, remainder taken from reference TRBV5-4 and TRBJ1-3, is ETGVTQSPTHLIKTRGQQVTLRCSSQSGHNTVSWYQQALGQGPQFIFQYYREEENGRGNFPPRFSGLQFPNYSSELNVNALELDDSALYLCASSSLTGTKSGNTIYFGEGSWLTVV.

Only a few counts were recorded for this clone. The rearrangement uses TRBV7-2 and TRBJ2-2; D may be TRBD2 (6 bases). CDR3 length equals 16 residues. Germline V gives CDR1 SGHTA, CDR2 FQGNSA. The V end was cut by 0 bases, the J end by 5 bases, with 13 bases between. The CDR3 spells CASSLAVGSNTGELFF. CDR3 DNA: TGTGCCAGCAGCTTAGCGGTCGGGAGTAATACCGGGGAGCTGTTTTTT. Drawing the rest from reference TRBV7-2 and TRBJ2-2, the complete variable domain is GAGVSQSPSNKVTEKGKDVELRCDPISGHTALYWYRQSLGQGLEFLIYFQGNSAPDKSGLPSDRFSAERTGGSVSTLTIQRTQQEDSAVYLCASSLAVGSNTGELFFGEGSRLTVL.

The gene calls are TRBV10-3 and TRBJ2-7, with D perhaps matching TRBD2 (5 bases). The germline gives CDR1 ENHRY, CDR2 SYGVKD. This CDR3 spans 15 amino acids. Trimming cost V 6 bases and J 3 bases, with 18 bases left between them. The DNA for the CDR3 is TGTGCCATCAGGGAAGGGTTAGCGACGTACTACGAGCAGTACTTC. Its translation: CAIREGLATYYEQYF.

This clone showed up just a few times. The gene calls are TRBV27 and TRBJ1-1, with 8 positions matching TRBD1. After removal of 5 bases from V and 5 bases from J, the junction contained 7 bases not matched to a gene. Germline V gives CDR1 MNHEY, CDR2 SMNVEV (reference sequence). This CDR3 region has 14 residues. CDR3 loop: CASSPRTGWTEAFF. In DNA, the CDR3 is TGTGCCAGCAGTCCGAGGACAGGGTGGACTGAAGCTTTCTTT.

In nucleotides, the CDR3 is TGTGCCAGCAGTTCAAGGGGGAATCGTGATACGCAGTATTTT. Translation gives CASSSRGNRDTQYF. The chain links TRBV6-2 or TRBV6-3 to TRBJ2-3; D perhaps matches TRBD1 (6 bases). Germline-derived CDR1 and CDR2 are MNHEY and SVGEGT. The ends were cut back, 4 bases at V and 6 bases at J, with 14 bases in the middle. This CDR3 region has 14 residues.

This sequence joins TRBV3-1 (or the pseudogene TRBV3-2) and TRBJ2-1, with 10 bases fitting TRBD2. The J segment lost 9 bases and the V segment lost 6 bases, leaving 8 bases of the junction unmatched. The CDR3 length is 14 residues. Germline CDR1 is LGHDT and CDR2 is YNNKEL (reference sequence). The CDR3, as DNA: TGTGCCAGCAGACTGAGCGGGAGGGCCGGTGAGCAGTTCTTC. Its protein product is CASRLSGRAGEQFF.

V and J are TRBV28 and TRBJ1-5; D gene uncertain. The V gene lost 3 bases and the J gene lost 2 bases, with 5 bases spanning the gap. The CDR3 is made up of 13 amino acids. CDR1 and CDR2 from the germline V gene are MDHEN and SYDVKM. The CDR3 DNA reads as TGTGCCAGCAGTTTTCAGGGCAATCAGCCCCAGCATTTT. Its protein product is CASSFQGNQPQHF. The full variable domain, with the rest looked up from reference TRBV28 and TRBJ1-5, is DVKVTQSSRYLVKRTGEKVFLECVQDMDHENMFWYRQDPGLGLRLIYFSYDVKMKEKGDIPEGYSVSREKKERFSLILESASTNQTSMYLCASSFQGNQPQHFGDGTRLSIL.

There are many counts of this clone. This chain links TRBV7-9 with TRBJ2-7; D possibly corresponds to TRBD1 (5 bases). Trimming removed 4 bases at V and 5 bases at J, with 15 bases between. Looked up from germline, CDR1 is SEHNR and CDR2 is FQNEAQ (reference sequence). This CDR3 comprises 14 residues. The CDR3 is CASSSTPLQDEQYF. The CDR3 nucleotides read TGTGCCAGCAGCTCCACCCCCTTACAGGACGAGCAGTACTTC.

This clone was seen only a few times. The CDR3 is CASKILAGGPDTQYF. The DNA of the CDR3 is TGTGCCAGCAAGATACTAGCGGGAGGGCCAGATACGCAGTATTTT. V and J are TRBV7-2 and TRBJ2-3, with 13 bases lining up with TRBD2. This CDR3 spans 15 amino acids. CDR1 is SGHTA, CDR2 FQGNSA, per germline. V lost 7 bases to trimming and J lost 4 bases; unmatched junction nucleotides: 5.

This clone was observed once. The rearrangement joins TRBV15 to TRBJ2-1, with D unclear. Germline loops: CDR1 LNHNV, CDR2 YYDKDF (reference sequence). Trimming removed 9 bases from V and 0 bases from J, with 18 bases in between. This CDR3 spans 16 amino acids. As DNA, the CDR3 is TGTGCCACTGGCCCCCCCGGGTATAGCTCCTACAATGAGCAGTTCTTC. Protein sequence: CATGPPGYSSYNEQFF. Drawing the rest from reference TRBV15 and TRBJ2-1, the complete variable domain is DAMVIQNPRYQVTQFGKPVTLSCSQTLNHNVMYWYQQKSSQAPKLLFHYYDKDFNNEADTPDNFQSRRPNTSFCFLDIRSPGLGDTAMYLCATGPPGYSSYNEQFFGPGTRLTVL.

The rearrangement links TRBV19 to TRBJ2-3, with a possible D match to TRBD2 (5 bases). Trimming pared 6 bases from V and 5 bases from J, leaving 12 bases between. The CDR3 length is 13 residues. Germline V CDR1 and CDR2: LNHDA, SQIVND (reference sequence). The CDR3 coding sequence is TGTGCCAGTAGCCACCTCCGGGAAGATACGCAGTATTTT. Residues: CASSHLREDTQYF.

This chain links TRBV9 with TRBJ2-1; 7 positions match TRBD2. This CDR3 is 15 amino acids long. With V trimmed by 4 bases and J by 8 bases, 12 bases remained unmatched. CDR1 is SGDLS and CDR2 is YYNGEE in the germline V gene. The CDR3 is CASSRWGRASDEQFF. The CDR3 DNA reads as TGTGCCAGCAGCCGGTGGGGGAGGGCCTCGGATGAGCAGTTCTTC. The whole variable domain, filled in from reference TRBV9 and TRBJ2-1, reads DSGVTQTPKHLITATGQRVTLRCSPRSGDLSVYWYQQSLDQGLQFLIQYYNGEERAKGNILERFSAQQFPDLHSELNLSSLELGDSALYFCASSRWGRASDEQFFGPGTRLTVL.

The rearrangement uses TRBV29-1 and TRBJ1-1; D is ambiguous. The V gene's germline CDR1 is SQVTM and CDR2 ANQGSEA. V lost 5 bases, J lost 5 bases, and 9 bases lay in between. This CDR3 comprises 11 residues. CDR3 nucleotides: TGCAGCGTTAACCGAGGAACTGAAGCTTTCTTT. This codes for CSVNRGTEAFF.

This clone was picked up a small number of times. The chain has TRBV19 and TRBJ1-3; unclear D gene. The CDR3 runs 16 residues. Germline V lookup: CDR1 LNHDA, CDR2 SQIVND (reference sequence). The V gene lost 4 bases and the J gene lost 0 bases, with 13 bases spanning the gap. CDR3 nucleotide sequence: TGTGCCAGTAGTACCCTCGGCAGGCCCTCTGGAAACACCATATATTTT. As protein: CASSTLGRPSGNTIYF.

The genes are TRBV4-1 and TRBJ2-2; 7 bases map to TRBD1. This CDR3 contains 16 residues. Germline V gives CDR1 MGHRA, CDR2 YSYEKL. V gave up 1 base and J gave up 6 bases; unmatched junction bases: 8. The CDR3 bases are TGCGCCAGCAGCCAAGGATTACAGGGGCCCTCCGGGGAGCTGTTTTTT. This gives the protein CASSQGLQGPSGELFF.

This chain connects TRBV6-5 to TRBJ1-1; possibly TRBD1 for D (6 bases). The length of the CDR3 is 13 residues. V lost 4 bases and J lost 3, with 9 bases in between. Germline V lookup: CDR1 MNHEY, CDR2 SVGAGI. CDR3 residues: CASSWGQDTEAFF. CDR3 coding DNA: TGTGCCAGCAGTTGGGGGCAGGACACTGAAGCTTTCTTT.

This sequence joins TRBV18 and TRBJ1-5, with 8 nucleotides matching TRBD1. The V and J ends lost 4 bases and 6 bases, in that order; junction bases with no gene match: 2. The CDR3 has 13 residues. Germline V gives CDR1 KGHSH, CDR2 LQKENI. This CDR3 reads CASSRTGTQPQHF. The DNA of the CDR3 is TGTGCCAGCTCACGGACAGGGACTCAGCCCCAGCATTTT.

V usage is TRBV5-1 and J usage is TRBJ2-7; possible D gene TRBD2, 6 bases. CDR1 is SGHRS and CDR2 is YFSETQ in the germline V gene. The CDR3 contains 16 residues. The V gene lost 3 bases and the J gene lost 1 base, with 17 bases spanning the gap. The CDR3 region is CASSYSPTGESYEQYF. The CDR3 DNA is TGCGCCAGCAGCTATTCACCCACGGGAGAGTCCTACGAGCAGTACTTC.